These 9 T cell receptor beta chains came from one sample sequenced in a study of a mutant IDH1 vaccine in newly diagnosed glioma. Their antigen targets remain unknown. Profiling relied on immunoSEQ multiplex PCR, and the TCRdb table lists in-frame clones only, not all of them. The sample has fewer than 55,000 clones; around 81% are singletons. Described time point: week 35, safety follow-up. Vaccinated patients received 300 ug of mutant IDH1 20-mer peptide per dose, with topical imiquimod. Sequenced here: PBMCs, sampled from a glioma patient whose treatment included an IDH1 peptide vaccine. The origin of the receptors is a middle-aged woman with glioma. Some clones in this sample may be carry-over from other donors' samples.

This chain uses TRBV27 with TRBJ2-1; D possibly matches TRBD1 or TRBD2 (6 bases each). This CDR3 contains 12 residues. Per germline, CDR1 MNHEY and CDR2 SMNVEV (reference sequence). V was pared by 7 bases and J by 13 bases, with 17 bases between. For the CDR3, the DNA is TGTGCCAGCACCCCACGAGGGGGGATCCAGTTCTTC. Amino acids: CASTPRGGIQFF.

This clone is medium-sized by share. The gene calls are TRBV28 and TRBJ1-2; D may be TRBD1 (5 bases). V lost 1 base, J lost 7 bases, and 10 bases lay in between. This CDR3 is built from 13 residues. Germline loops: CDR1 MDHEN, CDR2 SYDVKM. CDR3 protein: CASSLSVGGGYTF. CDR3 nucleotide sequence: TGTGCCAGCAGTTTATCCGTCGGGGGTGGCTACACCTTC.

V is TRBV7-9 and J is TRBJ2-7, with D possibly TRBD2 on 7 matching bases. The CDR3 is 14 residues long. CDR1 and CDR2 (germline): SEHNR, FQNEAQ (reference sequence). V was cut by 5 bases and J by 2 bases, with 13 bases left in between. As DNA, the CDR3 is TGTGCCAGCAGCCGGGGGGCAGGGGCCTACGAGCAGTACTTC. Its protein is CASSRGAGAYEQYF. Variable domain in full (rest from reference TRBV7-9 and TRBJ2-7): DTGVSQNPRHKITKRGQNVTFRCDPISEHNRLYWYRQTLGQGPEFLTYFQNEAQLEKSRLLSDRFSAERPKGSFSTLEIQRTEQGDSAMYLCASSRGAGAYEQYFGPGTRLTVT.

The J gene is TRBJ2-7, the V gene TRBV4-2; TRBD2 agrees at 9 bases. V dropped 0 bases and J dropped 0; count of bases not matched to a gene: 6. The germline CDR1 and CDR2 sequences are LGHNA and YNFKEQ. CDR3 length: 17 residues. CDR3 in amino acids: CASSQEIPSGISYEQYF. CDR3 nucleotide sequence: TGTGCCAGCAGCCAAGAGATCCCTAGCGGGATCTCCTACGAGCAGTACTTC.

This chain connects TRBV19 to TRBJ1-5; tentatively, D is TRBD1 (6 bases). Trimming left V 6 bases short and J 5 bases short, with 14 bases between. CDR1 is LNHDA and CDR2 is SQIVND in the germline V gene (reference sequence). The CDR3 runs 14 residues. The CDR3 loop is CASRVQGSYQPQHF. In DNA, the CDR3 is TGTGCCAGTAGAGTTCAGGGGTCGTATCAGCCCCAGCATTTT.

This clone was counted once. This chain joins TRBV1 and TRBJ2-1; TRBD2, as called in the table, went unchecked against the DNA. TRBV1 is described as a pseudogene. This CDR3 contains 15 residues. The CDR3 spells CTSSQLAGGFGEQFF. CDR3 in DNA: TGCACCAGCAGCCAACTAGCGGGAGGGTTTGGGGAGCAGTTCTTC.

This sequence joins TRBV27 and TRBJ1-2, with no clear D. The CDR3 is made up of 13 amino acids. Trimming removed 5 bases from V and 2 bases from J, with 9 bases in between. CDR1 is MNHEY, CDR2 SMNVEV, per germline (reference sequence). The CDR3 coding sequence is TGTGCCAGCAGTCAGACGGCAAACTATGGCTACACCTTC. Translated, it gives CASSQTANYGYTF.

This sequence joins TRBV2 and TRBJ1-4, with 7 bases identical to TRBD1. Germline CDR1 reads SNHLY; CDR2 reads FYNNEI. The CDR3 totals 15 residues. V lost 11 bases to trimming and J lost 7 bases; unmatched junction nucleotides: 16. CDR3 nucleotide sequence: TGTGCCCTAACTGGGACAGTAGATTCAGGTGAAAAACTGTTTTTT. Translated: CALTGTVDSGEKLFF.

This clone was found a few times. The chain joins TRBV27 to TRBJ1-5; D is uncertain. V lost 8 bases, J lost 9 bases, and 11 bases lay in between. The CDR3 is 11 residues long. The germline gives CDR1 MNHEY, CDR2 SMNVEV (reference sequence). The CDR3 nucleotides read TGTGCCAGCGGGTACGGAGGGCCCCAGCATTTT. This translates into CASGYGGPQHF.